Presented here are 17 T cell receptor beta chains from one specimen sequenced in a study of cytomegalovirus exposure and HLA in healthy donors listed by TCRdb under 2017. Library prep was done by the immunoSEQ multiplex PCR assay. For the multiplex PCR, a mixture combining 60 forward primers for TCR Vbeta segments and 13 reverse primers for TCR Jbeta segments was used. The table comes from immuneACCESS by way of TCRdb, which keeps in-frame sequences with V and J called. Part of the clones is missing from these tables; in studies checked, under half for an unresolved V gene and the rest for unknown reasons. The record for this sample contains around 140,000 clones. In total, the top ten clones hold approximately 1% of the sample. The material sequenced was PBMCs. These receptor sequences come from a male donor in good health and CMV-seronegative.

CDR3: CASTPQGVSYNSPLHF. CDR3 coding DNA: TGCGCCAGCACCCCTCAGGGGGTGTCCTATAATTCACCCCTCCACTTT. J is TRBJ1-6 and V is TRBV5-1; 7 bases are a match to TRBD1. The junction had 7 bases not matched to a gene; V was cut back by 6 bases and J by 1 base. The CDR3 length is 16 residues. Germline V gives CDR1 SGHRS, CDR2 YFSETQ.

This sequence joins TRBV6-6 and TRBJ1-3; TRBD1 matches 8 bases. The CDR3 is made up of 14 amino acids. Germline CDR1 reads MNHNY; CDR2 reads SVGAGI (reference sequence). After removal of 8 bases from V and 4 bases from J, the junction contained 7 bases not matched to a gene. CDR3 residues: CASGRTGKGNTIYF. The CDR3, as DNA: TGTGCCAGCGGCCGGACAGGGAAAGGAAACACCATATATTTT.

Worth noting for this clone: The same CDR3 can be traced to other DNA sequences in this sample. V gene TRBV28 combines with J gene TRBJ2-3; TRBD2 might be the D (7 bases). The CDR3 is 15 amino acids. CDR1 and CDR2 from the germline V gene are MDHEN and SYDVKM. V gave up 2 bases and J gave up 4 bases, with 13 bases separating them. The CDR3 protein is CASSLGGAPPDTQYF. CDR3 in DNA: TGTGCCAGCAGTTTAGGGGGGGCCCCCCCAGATACGCAGTATTTT.

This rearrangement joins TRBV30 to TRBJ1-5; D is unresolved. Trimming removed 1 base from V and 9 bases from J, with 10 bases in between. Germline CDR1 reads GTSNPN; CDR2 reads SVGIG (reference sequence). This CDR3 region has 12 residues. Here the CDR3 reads CAWSEGVGPQHF. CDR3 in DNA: TGTGCCTGGAGTGAGGGAGTTGGGCCCCAGCATTTT.

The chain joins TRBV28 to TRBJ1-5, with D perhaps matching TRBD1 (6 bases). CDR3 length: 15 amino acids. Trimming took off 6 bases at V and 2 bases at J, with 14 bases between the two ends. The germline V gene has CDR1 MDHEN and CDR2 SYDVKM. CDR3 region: CASSNDRFGNQPQHF. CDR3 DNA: TGTGCCAGCAGCAACGACAGGTTTGGCAATCAGCCCCAGCATTTT.

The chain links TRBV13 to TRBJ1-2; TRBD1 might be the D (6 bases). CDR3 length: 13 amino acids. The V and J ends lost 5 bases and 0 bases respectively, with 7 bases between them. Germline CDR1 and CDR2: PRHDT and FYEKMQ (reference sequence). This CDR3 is CASSRQANYGYTF. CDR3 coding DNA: TGTGCCAGCAGCCGACAGGCTAACTATGGCTACACCTTC.

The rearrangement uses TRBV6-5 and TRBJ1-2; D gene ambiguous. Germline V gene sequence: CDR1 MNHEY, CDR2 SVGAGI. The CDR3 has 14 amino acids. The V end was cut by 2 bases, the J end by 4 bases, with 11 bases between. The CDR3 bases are TGTGCCAGCAGTTACGGAGGAGCGTCCTATGGCTACACCTTC. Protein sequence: CASSYGGASYGYTF.

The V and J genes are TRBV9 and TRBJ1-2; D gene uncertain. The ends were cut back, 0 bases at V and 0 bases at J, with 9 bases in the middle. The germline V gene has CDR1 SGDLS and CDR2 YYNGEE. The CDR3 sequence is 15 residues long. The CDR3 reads CASSVAEQTNYGYTF. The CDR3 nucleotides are TGTGCCAGCAGCGTAGCCGAACAGACTAACTATGGCTACACCTTC. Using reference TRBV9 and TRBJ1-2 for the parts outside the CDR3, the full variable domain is DSGVTQTPKHLITATGQRVTLRCSPRSGDLSVYWYQQSLDQGLQFLIQYYNGEERAKGNILERFSAQQFPDLHSELNLSSLELGDSALYFCASSVAEQTNYGYTFGSGTRLTVV.

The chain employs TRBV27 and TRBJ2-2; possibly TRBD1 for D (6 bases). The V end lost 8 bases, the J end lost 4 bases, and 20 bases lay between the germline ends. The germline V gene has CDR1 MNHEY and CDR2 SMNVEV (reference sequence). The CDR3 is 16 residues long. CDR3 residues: CASLKVGQGTTGELFF. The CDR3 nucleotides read TGTGCCAGCTTAAAGGTTGGGCAGGGGACCACCGGGGAGCTGTTTTTT.

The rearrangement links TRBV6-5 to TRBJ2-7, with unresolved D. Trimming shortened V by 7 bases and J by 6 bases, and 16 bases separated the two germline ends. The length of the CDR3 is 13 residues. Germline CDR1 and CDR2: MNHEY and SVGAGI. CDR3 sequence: CASNFATSGEQYF. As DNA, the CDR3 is TGTGCCAGCAATTTCGCCACCTCGGGCGAGCAGTACTTC.

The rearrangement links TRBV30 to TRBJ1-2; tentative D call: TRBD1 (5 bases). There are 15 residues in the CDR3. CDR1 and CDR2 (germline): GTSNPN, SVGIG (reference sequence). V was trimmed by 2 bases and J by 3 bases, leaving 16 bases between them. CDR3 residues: CAWSILQTVDYGYTF. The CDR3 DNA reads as TGTGCCTGGAGTATCCTTCAGACAGTCGACTATGGCTACACCTTC.

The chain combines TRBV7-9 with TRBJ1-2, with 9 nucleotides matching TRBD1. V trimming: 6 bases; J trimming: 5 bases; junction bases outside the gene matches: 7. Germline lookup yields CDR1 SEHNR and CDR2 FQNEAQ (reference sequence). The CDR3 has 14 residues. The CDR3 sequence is CASRGTGSIYGYTF. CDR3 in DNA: TGTGCCAGCAGGGGGACAGGGAGTATTTATGGCTACACCTTC.

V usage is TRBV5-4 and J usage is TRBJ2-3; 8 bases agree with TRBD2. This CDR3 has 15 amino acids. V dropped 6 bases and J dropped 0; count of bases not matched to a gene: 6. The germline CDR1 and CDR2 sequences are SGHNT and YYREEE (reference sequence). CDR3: CASNPGGASTDTQYF. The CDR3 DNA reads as TGTGCCAGCAACCCGGGGGGGGCCAGCACAGATACGCAGTATTTT.

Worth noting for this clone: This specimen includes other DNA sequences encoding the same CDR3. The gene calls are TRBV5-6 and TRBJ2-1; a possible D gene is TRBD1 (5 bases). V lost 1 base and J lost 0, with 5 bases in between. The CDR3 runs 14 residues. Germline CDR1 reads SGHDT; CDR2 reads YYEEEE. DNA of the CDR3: TGTGCCAGCAGCTTGACAGGCTCCTACAATGAGCAGTTCTTC. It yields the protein CASSLTGSYNEQFF.

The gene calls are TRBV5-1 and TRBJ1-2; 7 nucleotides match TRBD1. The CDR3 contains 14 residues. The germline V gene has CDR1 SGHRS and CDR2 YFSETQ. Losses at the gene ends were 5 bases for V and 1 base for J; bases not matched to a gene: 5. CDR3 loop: CASRQAGGNYGYTF. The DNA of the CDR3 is TGCGCCAGCAGGCAAGCAGGGGGTAACTATGGCTACACCTTC.

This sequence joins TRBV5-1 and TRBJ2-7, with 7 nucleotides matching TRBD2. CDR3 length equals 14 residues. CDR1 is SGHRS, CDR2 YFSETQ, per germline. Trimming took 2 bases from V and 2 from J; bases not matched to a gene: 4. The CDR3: CASSFREGPYEQYF. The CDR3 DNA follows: TGCGCCAGCAGCTTCAGGGAGGGCCCCTACGAGCAGTACTTC.

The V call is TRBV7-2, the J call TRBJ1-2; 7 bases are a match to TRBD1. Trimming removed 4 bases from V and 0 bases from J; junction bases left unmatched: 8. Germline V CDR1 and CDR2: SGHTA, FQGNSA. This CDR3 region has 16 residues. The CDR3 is CASSSQGDRPNYGYTF. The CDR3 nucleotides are TGTGCCAGCAGCTCTCAGGGGGATCGGCCTAACTATGGCTACACCTTC. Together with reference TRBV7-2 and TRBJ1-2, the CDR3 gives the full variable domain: GAGVSQSPSNKVTEKGKDVELRCDPISGHTALYWYRQSLGQGLEFLIYFQGNSAPDKSGLPSDRFSAERTGGSVSTLTIQRTQQEDSAVYLCASSSQGDRPNYGYTFGSGTRLTVV.